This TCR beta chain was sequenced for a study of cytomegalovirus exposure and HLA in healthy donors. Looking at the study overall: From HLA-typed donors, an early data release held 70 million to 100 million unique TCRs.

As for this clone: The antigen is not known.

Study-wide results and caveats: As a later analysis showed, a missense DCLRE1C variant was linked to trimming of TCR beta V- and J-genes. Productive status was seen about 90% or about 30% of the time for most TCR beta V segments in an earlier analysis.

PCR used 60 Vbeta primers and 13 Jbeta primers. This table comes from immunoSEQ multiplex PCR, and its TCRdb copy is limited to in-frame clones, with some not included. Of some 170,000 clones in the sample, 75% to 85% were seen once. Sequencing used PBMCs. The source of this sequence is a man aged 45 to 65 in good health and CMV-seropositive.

CDR3 DNA sequence: TGTGCCACAGAGCGACTACAAACTAGCACAGATACGCAGTATTTT. This sequence encodes CATERLQTSTDTQYF. V and J are TRBV28 and TRBJ2-3, with D perhaps matching TRBD2 (5 bases). Trimming removed 10 bases from V and 0 bases from J, with 17 bases in between. The CDR3 sequence is 15 residues long. Germline V lookup: CDR1 MDHEN, CDR2 SYDVKM. Drawing the rest from reference TRBV28 and TRBJ2-3, the complete variable domain is DVKVTQSSRYLVKRTGEKVFLECVQDMDHENMFWYRQDPGLGLRLIYFSYDVKMKEKGDIPEGYSVSREKKERFSLILESASTNQTSMYLCATERLQTSTDTQYFGPGTRLTVL.